This TCR beta chain appears in the sequencing data of a study of T cell responses to AZD1222 COVID-19 vaccine. The CDR3 extends over 13 amino acids. Germline CDR1 is LGHDT and CDR2 is YNNKEL (reference sequence). Trimming pared 4 bases from V and 3 bases from J, leaving 9 bases between. This clone was picked up one time. The protocol was immunoSEQ multiplex PCR, while the TCRdb copy is restricted to in-frame clones and leaves out a portion. Of under 150,000 clones listed, more than 75% were seen once; the top ten hold about 4%. This specimen was peripheral blood, taken on day 0 of MenACWY control vaccination. The rearrangement uses TRBV3-1 (or the pseudogene TRBV3-2) and TRBJ1-1; no firm D call. The source is an adult in good health. The CDR3 protein is CASSPGRHTEAFF. CDR3 DNA: TGTGCCAGCAGCCCCGGACGGCACACTGAAGCTTTCTTT.